This TCR beta chain was sequenced for a study of blood T cell repertoires in COVID-19. On the study more broadly: Samples came from the United States, Italy and Spain, spanning acute and convalescent COVID-19. T cells, B-cell-depleted T cells, or PBMCs provided the cDNA or gDNA that served as material.

Authors' methods: Estimation of nucleated cell counts was performed using reference gene primer amplification. Produced via immunoSEQ multiplex PCR; TCRdb's table is partial and in-frame only. The D gene and trimming were derived from the DNA, and the V and J assignments and clone size from that table. Of under 80,000 clones in the sample, approximately 83% were seen once. The germline V gene encodes CDR1 MDHEN and CDR2 SYDVKM. This CDR3 has 16 residues. The ends were cut back, 6 bases at V and 0 bases at J, with 16 bases in the middle. The source is a human donor in a cohort sampled during active COVID-19. Sequencing was carried out using peripheral blood. V gene TRBV28 combines with J gene TRBJ2-3; a possible D gene is TRBD2 (5 bases). The chain's CDR3 is CASSTSGVPSTDTQYF. The CDR3 DNA sequence: TGTGCCAGCAGCACTTCCGGGGTCCCTAGCACAGATACGCAGTATTTT.